Below are 26 T cell receptor beta chains sequenced from a single sample in a study of Tregs in tolerant kidney transplant recipients. Libraries were prepared by immunoSEQ multiplex PCR; TCRdb keeps only in-frame clonotypes and omits some of them. In the table there are about 81,000 clones, roughly 90% of which are singletons. Mixed chimerism was transient after nonmyeloablative marrow transplants from related graft donors. Specimen: CD4+ T cells from blood (PBMCs), collected 24 months after the transplant. These receptors all stem from a human patient who received a combined kidney and bone marrow transplant. Some T cells may have come from the graft donor.

The CDR3 sequence: CASSQPRGEREKLFF. CDR3 coding DNA: TGTGCCAGCAGTCAACCTCGGGGGGAGAGAGAAAAACTGTTTTTT. The V and J genes are TRBV28 and TRBJ1-4; perhaps TRBD1 as D (5 bases). Trimming removed 5 bases at V and 8 bases at J, with 18 bases between. The CDR3 covers 15 residues. Germline lookup yields CDR1 MDHEN and CDR2 SYDVKM.

This clone showed up just once. This rearrangement joins TRBV5-1 to TRBJ2-7; a possible D gene is TRBD1 (7 bases). The CDR3 runs 14 residues. V was shortened by 5 bases and J by 3 bases, with 15 bases between the two germline ends. Per the germline V gene, CDR1 is SGHRS and CDR2 is YFSETQ. CDR3 in amino acids: CASSSEGASYEQYF. The CDR3 DNA reads as TGCGCCAGCAGTTCGGAGGGGGCAAGCTACGAGCAGTACTTC.

The chain combines TRBV5-4 with TRBJ2-1, with D possibly being TRBD1 (5 bases). Germline loops: CDR1 SGHNT, CDR2 YYREEE (reference sequence). Trimming took 2 bases from V and 10 from J, leaving 10 bases between them. The CDR3 consists of 12 residues. The CDR3 spells CASSLPGLEQFF. Written as DNA, the CDR3 is TGTGCCAGCAGCTTACCAGGGTTGGAGCAGTTCTTC.

This sequence joins TRBV4-2 and TRBJ1-2; 8 bases align to TRBD1. The germline CDR1 and CDR2 sequences are LGHNA and YNFKEQ. V was clipped by 4 bases and J by 3 bases; unmatched bases: 7. There are 15 residues in the CDR3. The CDR3 loop reads CASSPTPGQDYGYTF. CDR3 nucleotide sequence: TGTGCCAGCAGCCCGACGCCGGGACAGGACTATGGCTACACCTTC.

The chain carries TRBV11-2 and TRBJ2-2; 8 bases are a match to TRBD1. V was pared by 4 bases and J by 4 bases, with 2 bases of the junction left unmatched. Germline CDR1 SGHAT, CDR2 FQNNGV. The CDR3 sequence is 14 residues long. CDR3 sequence (DNA): TGTGCCAGCAGCTCCGACAGGGGCACCGGGGAGCTGTTTTTT. Its translation: CASSSDRGTGELFF.

This clone was recorded only once. The chain has TRBV18 and TRBJ1-3; TRBD1 is a possible D gene (5 bases). The germline CDR1 and CDR2 sequences are KGHSH and LQKENI. This CDR3 is 16 amino acids long. Deletions cut 5 bases from V and 1 base from J, with 15 bases between. This chain's CDR3 is CASSSGPGISGNTIYF. The CDR3 coding sequence is TGTGCCAGCTCATCAGGGCCGGGTATTTCTGGAAACACCATATATTTT.

The chain carries TRBV5-6 and TRBJ1-1, with 7 bases aligning to TRBD1. V shed 4 bases and J 5 bases; nucleotides not matched to a gene: 8. The CDR3 is 14 residues long. Germline-derived CDR1 and CDR2 are SGHDT and YYEEEE. This chain's CDR3 is CASSKRQGGTEAFF. The CDR3 region has the DNA TGTGCCAGCAGCAAGCGACAGGGCGGGACTGAAGCTTTCTTT.

This chain connects TRBV14 to TRBJ1-1, with D maybe TRBD1 (6 bases). Germline V gene data show CDR1 as SGHDN and CDR2 as FVKESK. Trimming shortened V by 2 bases and J by 1 base, and 8 bases separated the two germline ends. The CDR3 consists of 14 residues. The CDR3 DNA reads as TGTGCCAGCAGCCAATGGGGACAGAACACTGAAGCTTTCTTT. This gives the protein CASSQWGQNTEAFF.

This clone was detected only once. The J gene is TRBJ2-5, the V gene TRBV28; the D is unclear. The CDR3 loop spans 13 amino acids. Trimming took 8 bases from V and 0 from J, leaving 10 bases between them. From germline, CDR1 is MDHEN and CDR2 SYDVKM. CDR3 sequence: CASGRSYQETQYF. The CDR3 nucleotides are TGTGCCAGCGGCAGGTCTTACCAAGAGACCCAGTACTTC.

V is TRBV7-8 and J is TRBJ1-2; 8 bases fit TRBD1. Trimming at V came to 5 bases and at J to 2 bases, leaving 13 bases not matched to a gene. This CDR3 region has 17 residues. The germline V gene encodes CDR1 SGHVS and CDR2 FQNEAQ. The CDR3 DNA follows: TGTGCCAGCAGCCCTTACTTCGACAGGGGAAAAAACTATGGCTACACCTTC. Translated: CASSPYFDRGKNYGYTF.

The chain links TRBV7-9 to TRBJ1-1; no reliable D call. Between the trimmed V and J ends, which lost 1 base and 3 bases, there was a span of 6 bases. Germline-derived CDR1 and CDR2 are SEHNR and FQNEAQ (reference sequence). The CDR3 is made up of 13 amino acids. The CDR3 DNA follows: TGTGCCAGCAGCTTAGTGGGAGACACTGAAGCTTTCTTT. Amino acids: CASSLVGDTEAFF.

J is TRBJ2-7 and V is TRBV7-9; 12 nucleotides align to TRBD1. J lost 5 bases, V lost 7 bases, and 9 bases had no gene match. This CDR3 has 15 residues. CDR1 and CDR2 from the germline V gene are SEHNR and FQNEAQ (reference sequence). The CDR3 DNA reads TGTGCCAGCACGCCGGGGGGGACAGGGGGCAACGAGCAGTACTTC. It codes for CASTPGGTGGNEQYF.

The chain combines TRBV5-1 with TRBJ2-7; TRBD2 might be the D (5 bases). Trimming stripped 0 bases from V and 5 bases from J, with 12 bases between. Germline V gene sequence: CDR1 SGHRS, CDR2 YFSETQ. The CDR3 is 14 residues long. The CDR3 sequence is CASSLGDREHEQYF. The DNA of the CDR3 is TGCGCCAGCAGCTTGGGTGATAGGGAGCACGAGCAGTACTTC.

This rearrangement joins TRBV30 to TRBJ1-1; D is possibly TRBD1 (6 bases). V lost 4 bases and J 2 bases, leaving 8 bases between the germline ends. CDR3 length: 12 amino acids. Looked up from germline, CDR1 is GTSNPN and CDR2 is SVGIG (reference sequence). This CDR3 reads CAWTGVNTEAFF. The CDR3 DNA follows: TGTGCCTGGACAGGGGTTAACACTGAAGCTTTCTTT.

To note about this clone: The junction departs from the called germline gene at one end, perhaps through a read error. The V and J genes are TRBV11-2 and TRBJ2-2; perhaps TRBD2 as D (6 bases). The germline CDR1 and CDR2 sequences are SGHAT and FQNNGV. The CDR3 contains 11 residues. The DNA of the CDR3 is TGTGCCAGCAGCCAGTCCGGGGGGCTGTTTTTT. Translation gives CASSQSGGLFF.

The chain employs TRBV7-9 and TRBJ1-4; D unresolved. Trimming took 4 bases from V and 2 from J, leaving 23 bases between them. Germline CDR1 SEHNR, CDR2 FQNEAQ (reference sequence). This CDR3 spans 19 amino acids. CDR3: CASSSARGSRIQTNEKLFF. CDR3 nucleotide sequence: TGTGCCAGCAGCTCGGCGAGAGGGAGCAGAATACAGACTAATGAAAAACTGTTTTTT.

The gene calls are TRBV6-5 and TRBJ1-2; 10 nucleotides line up with TRBD1. Trimming removed 5 bases from V and 3 bases from J; junction bases left unmatched: 3. Per the germline V gene, CDR1 is MNHEY and CDR2 is SVGAGI. This CDR3 region has 14 residues. In DNA form, the CDR3 reads TGTGCCAGCAGTGACGGACAGGGGGACTATGGCTACACCTTC. Protein product: CASSDGQGDYGYTF.

CDR3 DNA sequence: TGTGCCAGCGCGACACAAGGGGTTGACACTGAAGCTTTCTTT. This sequence encodes CASATQGVDTEAFF. This chain joins TRBV18 and TRBJ1-1; a possible D gene is TRBD1 (5 bases). Germline CDR1 KGHSH, CDR2 LQKENI. Deletions cut 8 bases from V and 3 bases from J, with 16 bases between. The CDR3 extends over 14 amino acids.

The V and J genes are TRBV14 and TRBJ2-1; no definite D call. CDR1 and CDR2 (germline): SGHDN, FVKESK. V was trimmed by 2 bases and J by 9 bases, leaving 5 bases between them. The CDR3 spans 11 residues. The CDR3 reads CASSQNGEQFF. Here the CDR3 DNA reads TGTGCCAGCAGCCAAAACGGTGAGCAGTTCTTC.

The chain has TRBV30 and TRBJ2-7; tentative D call: TRBD2 (5 bases). Germline loops: CDR1 GTSNPN, CDR2 SVGIG (reference sequence). This CDR3 spans 13 amino acids. V was pared by 2 bases and J by 8 bases, with 16 bases between. CDR3 sequence (DNA): TGTGCCTGGAGTTCTCCTCCGACGGGAAAGCAGTACTTC. Translating it yields CAWSSPPTGKQYF.

The chain uses TRBV18 and TRBJ2-1; D is unresolved. Deletions cut 3 bases from V and 5 bases from J, with 14 bases between. Germline V CDR1 and CDR2: KGHSH, LQKENI. This CDR3 comprises 15 residues. This CDR3 reads CASSPPRYSNNEQFF. CDR3 DNA: TGTGCCAGCTCACCCCCCAGGTACTCTAACAATGAGCAGTTCTTC.

The rearrangement uses TRBV5-1 and TRBJ1-2, with D unresolved. V shed 2 bases and J shed 0 bases, with 8 bases lying between them. The germline V gene has CDR1 SGHRS and CDR2 YFSETQ. The CDR3 totals 14 residues. The CDR3 loop is CASSFHLANYGYTF. In nucleotides, the CDR3 is TGCGCCAGCAGCTTTCACCTAGCTAACTATGGCTACACCTTC.

The chain uses TRBV30 and TRBJ2-5; 7 bases align to TRBD2. This CDR3 has 16 amino acids. The germline V gene has CDR1 GTSNPN and CDR2 SVGIG (reference sequence). Trimming at V came to 1 base and at J to 5 bases, leaving 13 bases not matched to a gene. The CDR3 region is CAWSDLTGGVGETQYF. In nucleotides, the CDR3 is TGTGCCTGGAGTGACTTGACTGGGGGGGTTGGGGAGACCCAGTACTTC.

The genes are TRBV7-9 and TRBJ2-2, with D possibly matching TRBD2 (6 bases). The CDR3 length is 19 residues. The germline V gene encodes CDR1 SEHNR and CDR2 FQNEAQ (reference sequence). V gave up 6 bases and J gave up 0 bases, with 23 bases separating them. CDR3 sequence: CASRQRPGLNSSNTGELFF. The CDR3 nucleotides are TGTGCCAGCAGGCAACGGCCGGGACTGAATTCATCGAACACCGGGGAGCTGTTTTTT.

The V gene is TRBV4-3, the J gene TRBJ2-7, with 7 bases identical to TRBD1. Germline values: CDR1 LGHNA, CDR2 YSLEER. After removal of 4 bases from V and 0 bases from J, the junction contained 3 bases not matched to a gene. The CDR3 totals 14 residues. CDR3 sequence reads: CASSRGTDSYEQYF. CDR3 coding DNA: TGCGCCAGCAGCCGAGGGACAGACTCCTACGAGCAGTACTTC.

This chain joins TRBV13 and TRBJ1-3, with 7 bases fitting TRBD1. V lost 6 bases, J lost 5 bases, and 4 bases stayed unmatched. This CDR3 comprises 13 residues. Germline CDR1 reads PRHDT; CDR2 reads FYEKMQ (reference sequence). CDR3 protein: CASRRDSRNTIYF. The CDR3 region has the DNA TGTGCCAGCAGGAGGGACAGTAGAAACACCATATATTTT. Using reference TRBV13 and TRBJ1-3 for the parts outside the CDR3, the full variable domain is AAGVIQSPRHLIKEKRETATLKCYPIPRHDTVYWYQQGPGQDPQFLISFYEKMQSDKGSIPDRFSAQQFSDYHSELNMSSLELGDSALYFCASRRDSRNTIYFGEGSWLTVV.